This T cell receptor beta chain was observed in a study of cytomegalovirus exposure and HLA in healthy donors. The study's findings and limits: Most TCR sequences were seen very rarely across donors, but some public TCRs occurred in many.

It was with 60 Vbeta and 13 Jbeta primers that the PCR ran. Clones were read by immunoSEQ multiplex PCR, and TCRdb kept only the in-frame ones, dropping some. The table includes some 170,000 clones, 71% detected once. In regard to this clone: As yet, its antigen is unknown.

Healthy bone marrow donors made up the donors. V was pared by 4 bases and J by 2 bases, with 11 bases between. The CDR3 totals 14 residues. CDR1 is MNHNS, CDR2 SASEGT, per germline. The TCR originated in a woman between 25 and 40 years old in good health and CMV-seronegative. The V gene is TRBV6-1, the J gene TRBJ1-2; unclear D gene. Sample: PBMCs. CDR3 in amino acids: CASSAIEGNYGYTF. CDR3 DNA: TGTGCCAGCAGTGCGATTGAGGGAAACTATGGCTACACCTTC.